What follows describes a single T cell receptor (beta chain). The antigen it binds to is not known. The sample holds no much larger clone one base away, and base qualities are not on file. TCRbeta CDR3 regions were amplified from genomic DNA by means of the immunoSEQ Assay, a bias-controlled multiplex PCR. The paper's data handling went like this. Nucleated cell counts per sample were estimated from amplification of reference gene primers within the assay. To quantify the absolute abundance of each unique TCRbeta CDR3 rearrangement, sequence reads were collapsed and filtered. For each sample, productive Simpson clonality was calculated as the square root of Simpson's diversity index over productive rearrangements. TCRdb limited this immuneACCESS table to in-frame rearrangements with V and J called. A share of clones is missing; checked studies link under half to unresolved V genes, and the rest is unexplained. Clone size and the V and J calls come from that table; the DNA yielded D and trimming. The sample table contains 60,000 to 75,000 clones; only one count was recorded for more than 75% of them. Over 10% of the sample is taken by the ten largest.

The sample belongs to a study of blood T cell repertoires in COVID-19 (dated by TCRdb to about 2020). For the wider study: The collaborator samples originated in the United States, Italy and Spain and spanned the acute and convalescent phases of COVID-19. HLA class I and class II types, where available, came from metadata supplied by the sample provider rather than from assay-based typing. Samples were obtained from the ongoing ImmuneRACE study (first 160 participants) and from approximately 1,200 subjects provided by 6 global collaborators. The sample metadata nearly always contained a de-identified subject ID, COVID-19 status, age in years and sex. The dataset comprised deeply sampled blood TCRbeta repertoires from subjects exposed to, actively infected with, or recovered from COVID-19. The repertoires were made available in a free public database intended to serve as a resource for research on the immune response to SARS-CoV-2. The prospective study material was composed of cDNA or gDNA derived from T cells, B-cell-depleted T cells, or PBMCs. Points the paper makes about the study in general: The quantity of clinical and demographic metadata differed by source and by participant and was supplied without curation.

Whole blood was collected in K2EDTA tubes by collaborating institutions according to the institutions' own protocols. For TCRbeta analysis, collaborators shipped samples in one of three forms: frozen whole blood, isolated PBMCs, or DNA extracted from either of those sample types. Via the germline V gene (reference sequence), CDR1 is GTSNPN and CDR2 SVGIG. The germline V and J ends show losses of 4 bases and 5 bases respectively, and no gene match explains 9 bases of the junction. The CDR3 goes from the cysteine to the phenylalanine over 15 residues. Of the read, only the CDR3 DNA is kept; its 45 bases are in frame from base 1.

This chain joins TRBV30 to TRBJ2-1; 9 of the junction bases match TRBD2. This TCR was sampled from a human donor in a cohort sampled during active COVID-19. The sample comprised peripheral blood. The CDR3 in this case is CAWTTGTSRNNEQFF. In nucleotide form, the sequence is TGTGCCTGGACAACCGGGACTAGCAGAAACAATGAGCAGTTCTTC.